These T cell receptor beta chains were read from a single sample in a study of CD8 T cells in ankylosing spondylitis. TCRdb re-derived calls from the 5' RACE reads in MiXCR, one entry per CDR3 protein. Of 340,000 or so distinct CDR3 sequences in the sample, roughly 15% are singletons; the top ten hold 1.1%. Sequencing was carried out using blood, either unsorted or a sorted T cell fraction (not recorded which). These receptors all come from a male donor with ankylosing spondylitis or in good health (not recorded which). Both conserved end residues are part of each CDR3. A D gene is named only where the DNA matches it firmly. Some rows mark clone size as missing; the rest say once, few, many or name a class of expanded clone.

clone_size,j_call,d_call,v_call,cdr3_nt,cdr3_aa
many,TRBJ1-2,TRBD1,TRBV20-1,TGCAGTGCTGAAGGACAGGGCGACTATGGCTACACCTTC,CSAEGQGDYGYTF
.,TRBJ1-1,TRBD1,TRBV10-3,TGTGCCATCAGTGAAGGACAGGGGAGCACTGAAGCTTTCTTT,CAISEGQGSTEAFF
.,TRBJ2-3,.,TRBV6-1,TGTGCCAGCAGTCCCAGAGGCAGGGCAGATACGCAGTATTTT,CASSPRGRADTQYF
few,TRBJ1-1,TRBD1,TRBV5-5,TGTGCCAGCAGCCCGGGACAGGGAAGAGCTGAAGCTTTCTTT,CASSPGQGRAEAFF
many,TRBJ2-7,TRBD2,TRBV20-1,TGCAGTGCTAGAGAGCCGGGTAGCGGGCTCTACGAGCAGTACTTC,CSAREPGSGLYEQYF
.,TRBJ1-2,TRBD1,TRBV19,TGTGCCAGTACCAGACCTCCGGGACAGGGAGCATCGGGTGGCTACACCTTC,CASTRPPGQGASGGYTF
.,TRBJ2-7,.,TRBV19,TGTGCCAGTAGTATCGCGGACTCCTACGAGCAGTACTTC,CASSIADSYEQYF
.,TRBJ1-2,.,TRBV15,TGTGCCACCAGCAGAGATCCAGGGTTTAGCTATGGCTACACCTTC,CATSRDPGFSYGYTF
.,TRBJ2-7,.,TRBV7-2,TGTGCCAGCAGCCCGTCCCAGGAGCGCCCACTCTCCTACGAGCAGTACTTC,CASSPSQERPLSYEQYF
few,TRBJ1-1,.,TRBV10-3,TGTGCCACTCGCGAGAGCACTGAAGCTTTCTTT,CATRESTEAFF
.,TRBJ1-5,TRBD1,TRBV18,TGTGCCAGCTCACTCAGCCCGGGACAGGGGAACTTAGCCCAGCATTTT,CASSLSPGQGNLAQHF
.,TRBJ1-1,TRBD1,TRBV2,TGTGCCAGCAGTGTCCAGGGGGGAGCTTTCTTT,CASSVQGGAFF
few,TRBJ2-1,.,TRBV5-5,TGTGCCAGCAGCTCGTATGAGAATGAGCAGTTCTTC,CASSSYENEQFF
few,TRBJ2-3,.,TRBV5-1,TGCGCCAGCAGCTTGCTGGGCATCGCAGATACGCAGTATTTT,CASSLLGIADTQYF
.,TRBJ1-6,.,TRBV7-9,TGTGCCAGCAGCCCGCTTTTGAGCTCCTATAATTCACCCCTCCACTTT,CASSPLLSSYNSPLHF
many,TRBJ1-2,TRBD1,TRBV6-5,TGTGCCAGCAGTTATCGGGCGACAGGGGACGCTAACTATGGCTACACCTTC,CASSYRATGDANYGYTF
.,TRBJ2-5,.,TRBV20-1,TGCAGTGCTAGAGATCCCGGACAGCAAGAGACCCAGTACTTC,CSARDPGQQETQYF
.,TRBJ1-2,.,TRBV29-1,TGCAGCGTTGGCCGGACAGAAAACTATGGCTACACCTTC,CSVGRTENYGYTF
.,TRBJ2-3,TRBD1,TRBV4-2,TGTGCCAGCAGAAAGTATCCGGGACAGATCCTTCAGGGCACAGATACGCAGTATTTT,CASRKYPGQILQGTDTQYF
many,TRBJ1-1,TRBD1,TRBV6-1,TGTGCCAGCAGACGGACAGGGGGCACTGAAGCTTTCTTT,CASRRTGGTEAFF
.,TRBJ1-2,.,TRBV9,TGTGCCAGCAGCGGAACGGCGAGGGATGGCTACACCTTC,CASSGTARDGYTF
.,TRBJ1-2,.,TRBV12-3/TRBV12-4,TGTGCCAGCAGTGATAGACCTGGCTACACCTTC,CASSDRPGYTF
few,TRBJ1-1,.,TRBV3-1,TGTGCCAGCAGCCAAAGTGGGGGCACTGAAGCTTTCTTT,CASSQSGGTEAFF
many,TRBJ2-1,.,TRBV5-1,TGCGCCAGCAGCTTGGCAGGGGACAATGAGCAGTTCTTC,CASSLAGDNEQFF
.,TRBJ1-2,.,TRBV2,TGTGCCAGCAGTCCGACTCCCTGGGTGGAGTATGGCTACACCTTC,CASSPTPWVEYGYTF
few,TRBJ1-4,.,TRBV12-3/TRBV12-4,TGTGCCAGCAGTGACCCTATGCGAGGAAAACTGTTTTTT,CASSDPMRGKLFF
many,TRBJ1-1,.,TRBV5-1,TGCGCCAGCAGCTTGGCCCCAGCCAACACTGAAGCTTTCTTT,CASSLAPANTEAFF
few,TRBJ2-7,.,TRBV12-3/TRBV12-4,TGTGCCAGCACCCCTTCCGGGGCCGAGCAGTACTTC,CASTPSGAEQYF
few,TRBJ1-5,TRBD1,TRBV6-1,TGTGCCAGCAGGGACAGGGGAATAAGTCAGCCCCAGCATTTT,CASRDRGISQPQHF
many,TRBJ1-5,.,TRBV6-1,TGTGCCAGCAGATGGTGGGGTTCAGGTCAGCCCCAGCATTTT,CASRWWGSGQPQHF
.,TRBJ2-1,TRBD2,TRBV11-2,TGTGCCAGCAGCTTAGGACTAGCGGGAGTAACTGAGCAGTTCTTC,CASSLGLAGVTEQFF
once,TRBJ2-2,.,TRBV12-3/TRBV12-4,TGTGCCAGCAGTTTAAGCAGGGCGGGTACCGGGGAGCTGTTTTTT,CASSLSRAGTGELFF
.,TRBJ2-7,.,TRBV5-1,TGCGCCAGCAGCTTGGGCAGGGTCTCCTACGAGCAGTACTTC,CASSLGRVSYEQYF
few,TRBJ1-1,.,TRBV10-2,TGCGCCAGCGGCAATAAGTGGGGAAACACTGAAGCTTTCTTT,CASGNKWGNTEAFF
.,TRBJ1-1,.,TRBV6-1,TGTGCCAGCAGTCGCACTATGAACACTGAAGCTTTCTTT,CASSRTMNTEAFF
.,TRBJ2-7,TRBD2,TRBV5-6,TGTGCCAGCAGCGCAGCTAGCGGGAGTCGGCTCGAGCAGTACTTC,CASSAASGSRLEQYF
.,TRBJ1-5,.,TRBV10-3,TGTGCCATCGCAACAGGGACCGGGGAGCCCCAGCATTTT,CAIATGTGEPQHF
.,TRBJ1-1,.,TRBV5-1,TGCGCCAGCAGCTTGGCCAAGGGTCTGGGGCAGAAAATGAACACTGAAGCTTTCTTT,CASSLAKGLGQKMNTEAFF
.,TRBJ2-2,.,TRBV5-1,TGCGCCAGCGGTTTCGACCCTTTGGCAGGGGAGCTGTTTTTT,CASGFDPLAGELFF
few,TRBJ1-5,.,TRBV20-1,TGCAGTGCTAGTGACAGTGGCAATCAGCCCCAGCATTTT,CSASDSGNQPQHF
.,TRBJ2-7,.,TRBV20-1,TGCAGTGCTAACCCGGGACAAGCCCCTTACGAGCAGTACTTC,CSANPGQAPYEQYF
few,TRBJ2-3,TRBD1,TRBV12-5,TGTGCTAGTGGTCCGGGACAGGGCAGGGGTACGCAGTATTTT,CASGPGQGRGTQYF
few,TRBJ2-1,TRBD2,TRBV12-3/TRBV12-4,TGTGCCACCTCAGGCGGGGGGGTCTACAATGAGCAGTTCTTC,CATSGGGVYNEQFF
.,TRBJ2-7,.,TRBV20-1,TGCAGTGCAAAACCCCCGGGGTCGAGGACTTACGAGCAGTACTTC,CSAKPPGSRTYEQYF
.,TRBJ1-4,.,TRBV4-1,TGCGCCAGCAGCCCCCCGGGACGGTCTAATGAAAAACTGTTTTTT,CASSPPGRSNEKLFF
many,TRBJ2-2,.,TRBV12-3/TRBV12-4,TGTGCCAGCAGCCGTAGAGGGTCCGGGAGTACCGGGGAGCTGTTTTTT,CASSRRGSGSTGELFF
.,TRBJ1-2,.,TRBV6-1,TGTGCCAGCAGTGAAGCAGGGGCGGATGGCTACACCTTC,CASSEAGADGYTF
.,TRBJ1-2,TRBD1,TRBV27,TGTGCCAGCAGTAACTACCCAGGGGGCTATGGCTACACCTTC,CASSNYPGGYGYTF
.,TRBJ1-2,.,TRBV18,TGTGCCAGCTCGGAACAGTCTAACTATGGCTACACCTTC,CASSEQSNYGYTF
few,TRBJ2-3,TRBD1,TRBV6-5,TGTGCCAGCAGTTCAGGGGGACAGGGCGCAGATACGCAGTATTTT,CASSSGGQGADTQYF
few,TRBJ2-3,.,TRBV12-3/TRBV12-4,TGTGCCAGCAGTTTAACAGGGGGCGCGGGGGGAGATACGCAGTATTTT,CASSLTGGAGGDTQYF